Sequencing of this T cell receptor beta chain was carried out in a study of T cell responses to AZD1222 COVID-19 vaccine. Study-wide findings and caveats: Clonal diversity may have been underestimated, and the donors were mostly white British, with more females than males.

This clone has just one count. Antigen: not known. Assay used: immunoSEQ multiplex PCR; TCRdb lists only in-frame clones, some missing. Here the sample spans around 140,000 clones, about 89% being singletons. Germline V CDR1 and CDR2: LNHNV, YYDKDF (reference sequence). The CDR3 consists of 16 residues. The V end was cut by 2 bases, the J end by 2 bases, with 14 bases between. The sample consisted of peripheral blood, taken 28 days after the second dose of the MenACWY control vaccine. This chain connects TRBV15 to TRBJ2-3; either TRBD1 or TRBD2 may fit D (6 bases each). This TCR derives from an adult who received the MenACWY meningococcal vaccine as a control. The CDR3 protein is CATSRSWGRDTDTQYF. In DNA, the CDR3 is TGTGCCACCAGCAGATCCTGGGGGCGGGACACAGATACGCAGTATTTT. The full variable domain, completed using reference TRBV15 and TRBJ2-3, is DAMVIQNPRYQVTQFGKPVTLSCSQTLNHNVMYWYQQKSSQAPKLLFHYYDKDFNNEADTPDNFQSRRPNTSFCFLDIRSPGLGDTAMYLCATSRSWGRDTDTQYFGPGTRLTVL.